The rows below give T cell receptor beta chains drawn from one sample of a study of post-analysis software for immune sequencing data. One entry per CDR3 protein results from TCRdb running MiXCR on the PCR reads. The sample lists almost 700,000 distinct CDR3 sequences, 59% occurring once. The specimen sequenced was blood. These receptors originate from a girl aged 2 to 10 with multiple sclerosis. Each CDR3 is given with its conserved first and last residue. The D gene is left open where the match is weak. Clone size is not always given. Where it is, it says once, few, many or a class for expanded clones.

J,D,length,V,size,CDR3,DNA
TRBJ2-1,-,16,TRBV5-5,few,CASSLALSSSYNEQFF,TGTGCCAGCAGCTTGGCTCTCTCTAGCTCCTACAATGAGCAGTTCTTC
TRBJ2-3,TRBD2,16,TRBV20-1,-,CSAGLAGNSSTDTWYF,TGCAGTGCAGGGCTAGCGGGGAACTCTAGCACAGATACGTGGTATTTT
TRBJ2-3,-,15,TRBV20-1,-,CSARPRSTSTDTQYF,TGCAGTGCTAGACCTAGATCTACTAGCACAGATACGCAGTATTTT
TRBJ2-1,TRBD1,12,TRBV6-5,few,CARPTGGNEQFF,TGCGCCAGACCGACAGGGGGGAATGAGCAGTTCTTC
TRBJ1-1,-,11,TRBV7-2,-,CASILVTEAFF,TGTGCCAGCATCTTAGTTACTGAAGCTTTCTTT
TRBJ2-3,-,15,TRBV29-1,few,CSVEGIAVGSDTQYF,TGCAGCGTTGAGGGGATTGCAGTCGGCTCAGATACGCAGTATTTT
TRBJ2-1,TRBD2,19,TRBV14,few,CASSQDGWYSGSTDNEQFF,TGTGCCAGCAGCCAAGATGGGTGGTATAGCGGGAGTACCGACAATGAGCAGTTCTTC
TRBJ2-7,-,15,TRBV7-9,-,CASSDTGRSPYEQYF,TGTGCCAGCAGCGACACAGGGAGGTCGCCCTACGAGCAGTACTTC
TRBJ2-1,TRBD2,18,TRBV20-1,few,CSAMGLAGGRSSYNEQFF,TGCAGTGCTATGGGACTAGCGGGGGGGCGGAGCTCCTACAATGAGCAGTTCTTC
TRBJ2-1,-,17,TRBV15,-,CATSGRPGVGGKGEQFF,TGTGCCACCAGTGGCCGGCCAGGTGTCGGAGGGAAAGGTGAGCAGTTCTTC
TRBJ2-7,-,17,TRBV21-1,-,CASSRGTSCGISYEQYF,TGTGCCAGCAGCAGGGGGACTAGTTGTGGGATTTCCTACGAGCAGTACTTC
TRBJ1-4,TRBD1,14,TRBV20-1,-,CSARRQGASEKLFF,TGCAGTGCTAGACGGCAGGGGGCCTCGGAAAAACTGTTTTTT
TRBJ2-1,-,16,TRBV12-3/TRBV12-4,-,CASSLGGDLSYNEQFF,TGTGCCAGCAGTTTAGGCGGGGACCTATCCTACAATGAGCAGTTCTTC
TRBJ2-3,-,16,TRBV7-9,few,CASSPIGGKSTDTQYF,TGTGCCAGCAGCCCAATAGGGGGAAAGAGCACAGATACGCAGTATTTT
TRBJ2-1,TRBD2,15,TRBV6-2/TRBV6-3,-,CASSGGLAAYNEQFF,TGTGCCAGCAGTGGCGGACTAGCGGCCTACAATGAGCAGTTCTTC
TRBJ2-4,-,14,TRBV7-9,-,CASSLVLAKNIQYF,TGTGCCAGCAGCTTAGTGCTGGCCAAAAACATTCAGTACTTC
TRBJ2-7,TRBD2,18,TRBV7-2,-,CASSSGLAATYDPYEQYF,TGTGCCAGCAGCTCGGGACTAGCGGCAACCTACGATCCCTACGAGCAGTACTTC
TRBJ2-5,TRBD2,15,TRBV20-1,-,CSALPGAGLQETQYF,TGCAGTGCGTTACCGGGAGCGGGACTCCAAGAGACCCAGTACTTC
TRBJ2-1,-,13,TRBV10-3,-,CAISGGEWTEQFF,TGTGCCATCAGTGGGGGGGAGTGGACCGAGCAGTTCTTC
TRBJ2-7,-,18,TRBV20-1,-,CSARGGRLSGLSSYEQYF,TGCAGTGCTAGAGGAGGGAGACTTAGCGGACTCAGCTCCTACGAGCAGTACTTC
TRBJ2-1,TRBD2,14,TRBV29-1,-,CSVDLAGGNNEQFF,TGCAGCGTAGACCTAGCGGGGGGGAACAATGAGCAGTTCTTC
TRBJ2-5,-,13,TRBV20-1,-,CSAIYGGQETQYF,TGCAGTGCTATCTACGGGGGCCAAGAGACCCAGTACTTC
TRBJ2-3,-,16,TRBV25-1,few,CASTSLQGPTTDTQYF,TGTGCCAGCACGTCTCTCCAGGGGCCGACCACAGATACGCAGTATTTT
TRBJ2-5,-,14,TRBV7-2,-,CASSRTATQETQYF,TGTGCCAGCAGCCGGACAGCGACTCAAGAGACCCAGTACTTC
TRBJ2-7,-,13,TRBV12-3/TRBV12-4,few,CASSLQTAYEQYF,TGTGCCAGCAGTTTACAGACCGCCTACGAGCAGTACTTC
TRBJ1-1,-,15,TRBV11-2,few,CASSLAGDWNTEAFF,TGTGCCAGCAGCTTAGCTGGGGATTGGAACACTGAAGCTTTCTTT
TRBJ2-1,-,16,TRBV19,-,CASSIIGGPLYNEQFF,TGTGCCAGTAGTATAATTGGAGGGCCTCTCTACAATGAGCAGTTCTTC
TRBJ2-1,TRBD2,14,TRBV20-1,-,CSAREGGFYNEQFF,TGCAGTGCAAGGGAGGGCGGGTTTTACAATGAGCAGTTCTTC
TRBJ2-5,-,12,TRBV29-1,-,CSVQVRGAEQYF,TGCAGCGTTCAAGTCCGGGGGGCTGAGCAGTACTTC
TRBJ2-3,TRBD2,16,TRBV12-3/TRBV12-4,few,CASSLSPSGSDDTQYF,TGTGCCAGCAGTTTAAGCCCCAGCGGGAGTGACGATACGCAGTATTTT
TRBJ1-1,-,14,TRBV4-3,-,CASRDSANVPEAFF,TGCGCCAGCAGGGACAGCGCCAATGTGCCTGAAGCTTTCTTT
TRBJ1-1,-,15,TRBV9,-,CASSVGGGRLSEAFF,TGTGCCAGCAGCGTCGGTGGGGGGCGTTTGAGCGAAGCTTTCTTT
TRBJ1-5,-,14,TRBV2,-,CASSDAQDGQPQHF,TGTGCCAGCAGTGACGCACAGGATGGTCAGCCCCAGCATTTT
TRBJ2-3,-,14,TRBV5-1,-,CASSSVSAADTQYF,TGCGCCAGCAGCAGTGTATCGGCAGCAGATACGCAGTATTTT
TRBJ1-2,TRBD1,15,TRBV2,-,CASRPNLLDRVGYTF,TGTGCCAGCAGGCCAAACTTACTTGACAGGGTCGGCTACACCTTC
TRBJ2-5,-,13,TRBV6-2/TRBV6-3,once,CASCLAIGETQYF,TGTGCCAGCTGCTTAGCGATCGGAGAGACCCAGTACTTC
TRBJ2-3,-,13,TRBV29-1,few,CSVDPGSTDTQYF,TGCAGCGTTGATCCCGGCAGCACAGATACGCAGTATTTT
TRBJ2-7,TRBD2,13,TRBV10-3,-,CAIRGGDRRAQYF,TGTGCCATCAGGGGGGGGGACCGCAGGGCCCAGTACTTC
TRBJ2-1,TRBD1,16,TRBV29-1,few,CSVHDRGDPSYNEQFF,TGCAGCGTCCACGACAGGGGGGACCCCTCCTACAATGAGCAGTTCTTC
TRBJ2-5,TRBD2,15,TRBV20-1,-,CSAGLTSGSEETQYF,TGCAGTGCAGGCCTTACTAGCGGGAGCGAAGAGACCCAGTACTTC
TRBJ2-3,TRBD2,19,TRBV7-9,-,CASSLAVTSGRASTDTQYF,TGTGCCAGCAGCTTAGCGGTGACTAGCGGGAGGGCTAGCACAGATACGCAGTATTTT
TRBJ2-3,TRBD1,16,TRBV11-2,-,CASSRGQDPSTDTQYF,TGTGCCAGCAGCAGGGGACAGGATCCTAGCACAGATACGCAGTATTTT
TRBJ2-7,-,15,TRBV11-3,-,CASSPDGDTSYEQYF,TGTGCCAGCAGCCCAGATGGGGACACTAGCTACGAGCAGTACTTC
TRBJ1-2,-,11,TRBV6-6,-,CASRGGPGYTF,TGTGCCAGCAGAGGGGGACCTGGCTACACCTTC
TRBJ1-5,-,14,TRBV12-3/TRBV12-4,-,CASSFRDTNQPQHF,TGTGCCAGCAGTTTCCGGGACACCAATCAGCCCCAGCATTTT
TRBJ2-1,-,16,TRBV5-1,few,CASSLGGEPSYNEQFF,TGCGCCAGCAGCTTAGGAGGGGAACCCTCCTACAATGAGCAGTTCTTC
TRBJ2-5,TRBD2,17,TRBV29-1,-,CSVEAVVRRGEEETQYF,TGCAGCGTTGAAGCAGTAGTAAGGCGGGGGGAAGAAGAGACCCAGTACTTC
TRBJ2-1,TRBD1,15,TRBV10-3,-,CAISALQGTNNEQFF,TGTGCCATCAGTGCCCTACAGGGGACGAACAATGAGCAGTTCTTC
TRBJ2-1,TRBD1,15,TRBV12-3/TRBV12-4,few,CASSPNRGWNNEQFF,TGTGCCAGCAGTCCGAACAGGGGGTGGAACAATGAGCAGTTCTTC
TRBJ2-1,TRBD2,13,TRBV29-1,-,CSVLTSGNNEQFF,TGCAGCGTTCTTACTAGCGGAAACAATGAGCAGTTCTTC
TRBJ2-5,TRBD2,18,TRBV7-2,-,CASSLGASGGQYQETQYF,TGCGCCAGCAGCTTAGGGGCTAGCGGGGGCCAGTACCAAGAGACCCAGTACTTC
TRBJ1-2,-,17,TRBV21-1,few,CASSKQGQNHTNYGYTF,TGTGCCAGCAGCAAACAAGGCCAGAACCACACTAACTATGGCTACACCTTC